The clone carrying this T cell receptor beta chain has a count of ten or more. The antigen remains unidentified. CDR3 size: 15 residues. The V end lost 0 bases, the J end lost 4 bases, and 13 bases lay between the germline ends. The germline V gene encodes CDR1 LGHDT and CDR2 YNNKEL (reference sequence). This sample is part of a study of regulatory T cells in long-lasting Graves disease. Assembly of TCR beta libraries relied on iRepertoire HTBI primers together with Arm-PCR of CDR3 regions. TCRdb passed the multiplex PCR reads through MiXCR, listing each CDR3 protein once. The sample lists 400,000 to 450,000 distinct CDR3 sequences, about 15% occurring once. Time point in this sample: newly diagnosed GD, antithyroid drugs for less than 3 months. Construction of the TCR library relied on RNA isolated from PBMCs. It was an endocrinology department in Xi'an, China, that provided the patients. Findings of the study overall: The number of shared public clonotypes was higher in persistent patients (approximately 2,500) than new patients (966).

The same data also contributed to another study, on T cells in Graves' hyperthyroidism and ophthalmopathy.

This specimen was peripheral blood mononuclear cells (PBMCs), taken at new diagnosis, from a patient treated with antithyroid drugs. The V call is TRBV3-1, the J call TRBJ2-7; no reliable D call. The receptor comes from a woman in her thirties with Graves disease. The CDR3 DNA follows: TGTGCCAGCAGCCAAGATGCCCGCAGACTGTACGAGCAGTACTTC. This translates into CASSQDARRLYEQYF.